The next 28 T cell receptor beta chains were all read from a single sample in a study of control samples from healthy donors and cancer patients. Some clones are missing from TCRdb's copy, which holds only in-frame ones; the method was immunoSEQ multiplex PCR. The sample contains about 190,000 clones, about nine tenths of which appear only once. The material sequenced was blood. Receptor source: a man aged 25-45 years in good health.

The chain has TRBV18 and TRBJ2-1; D is uncertain. CDR1 KGHSH and CDR2 LQKENI come from the germline V gene. The V and J ends lost 4 bases and 0 bases respectively, with 7 bases between them. This CDR3 region has 14 residues. CDR3 sequence reads: CASSQGISYNEQFF. CDR3 nucleotide sequence: TGTGCCAGCTCACAGGGAATCTCCTACAATGAGCAGTTCTTC.

The chain combines TRBV4-2 with TRBJ2-1; the D is unclear. Germline assignment: CDR1 LGHNA and CDR2 YNFKEQ. V lost 3 bases and J lost 2, with 11 bases in between. This CDR3 is 15 amino acids long. CDR3 sequence (DNA): TGTGCCAGCAGCCACGACGATCGGACCTACAATGAGCAGTTCTTC. It encodes CASSHDDRTYNEQFF.

The chain has TRBV14 and TRBJ2-7, with 9 bases identical to TRBD2. Losses at the gene ends were 1 base for V and 0 bases for J; bases not matched to a gene: 10. Looked up from germline, CDR1 is SGHDN and CDR2 is FVKESK. This CDR3 is built from 18 residues. CDR3 DNA sequence: TGTGCCAGCAGCCAAGGGGCGGCTAGCGGGGCAATCTCCTACGAGCAGTACTTC. Protein sequence: CASSQGAASGAISYEQYF.

This chain links TRBV6-5 with TRBJ2-3; unclear D gene. CDR3 length: 12 residues. The germline CDR1 and CDR2 sequences are MNHEY and SVGAGI. The germline V and J ends were trimmed by 5 bases and 2 bases, with 5 bases remaining between them. CDR3: CASSPFTDTQYF. As DNA, the CDR3 is TGTGCCAGCAGTCCATTCACAGATACGCAGTATTTT.

This chain joins TRBV2 and TRBJ2-7; the match to TRBD1 covers 10 bases. Unmatched junction bases numbered 6, after V lost 7 bases and J lost 6 bases. Germline V CDR1 and CDR2: SNHLY, FYNNEI. This CDR3 spans 13 amino acids. The CDR3: CASIKDRGSEQYF. The CDR3 coding sequence is TGTGCCAGCATCAAGGACAGGGGGAGCGAGCAGTACTTC.

This chain joins TRBV7-3 and TRBJ2-1; no definite D call. The CDR3 totals 14 residues. CDR1 is SGHTA, CDR2 FQGTGA, per germline. The germline V and J ends were trimmed by 1 base and 5 bases, with 9 bases remaining between them. CDR3 in amino acids: CASSLKIHDNEQFF. The CDR3 DNA sequence: TGTGCCAGCAGCTTAAAAATACACGACAATGAGCAGTTCTTC.

This clone has only one observation. This CDR3 is also generated by other DNA sequences in the sample. This chain links TRBV11-2 with TRBJ1-1; D call uncertain. V shed 1 base and J shed 1 base, with 7 bases lying between them. The CDR3 is 14 residues long. Germline-derived CDR1 and CDR2 are SGHAT and FQNNGV. The CDR3 nucleotides read TGTGCCAGCAGCTTAGGGCGCAGGAACACTGAAGCTTTCTTT. Translated, it gives CASSLGRRNTEAFF.

In its sample, this clone was seen a few times. The rearrangement uses TRBV6-5 and TRBJ1-6, with unresolved D. This CDR3 spans 15 amino acids. The germline V and J ends were trimmed by 0 bases and 5 bases, with 8 bases remaining between them. Germline V lookup: CDR1 MNHEY, CDR2 SVGAGI. CDR3 nucleotide sequence: TGTGCCAGCAGTTACTCCCGAGAGAATAATTCACCCCTCCACTTT. Amino acid sequence: CASSYSRENNSPLHF.

This clone was found once. The limits of the CDR3 on the DNA are not certain, so only TCRdb's listed CDR3 is given. The chain combines TRBV21-1 with TRBJ2-3; TRBD1 was called by the table and not checked on the DNA. TRBV21-1 is a pseudogene. The CDR3 comprises 17 residues, both ends counted. CDR3 in amino acids: CASSREPVGQGTDTQYF.

This chain uses TRBV10-3 with TRBJ2-3; 11 nucleotides align to TRBD2. J lost 2 bases, V lost 4 bases, and 2 bases had no gene match. The CDR3 is 15 amino acids. Germline V gene data show CDR1 as ENHRY and CDR2 as SYGVKD. CDR3 in amino acids: CAISASGGNTDTQYF. Here the CDR3 DNA reads TGTGCCATCAGTGCTAGCGGGGGGAACACAGATACGCAGTATTTT.

The genes are TRBV2 and TRBJ1-4; 12 bases fit TRBD1. The germline CDR1 and CDR2 sequences are SNHLY and FYNNEI. There are 18 residues in the CDR3. Trimming took 5 bases from V and 4 from J; bases not matched to a gene: 11. DNA of the CDR3: TGTGCCAGCAGTCGCCGGGACAGGGGGCTTGGTGGTAATGAAAAACTGTTTTTT. This gives the protein CASSRRDRGLGGNEKLFF.

The rearrangement joins TRBV6-5 to TRBJ1-2, with 8 bases lining up with TRBD1. V was pared by 5 bases and J by 4 bases, with 6 bases of the junction left unmatched. Per the germline V gene, CDR1 is MNHEY and CDR2 is SVGAGI. There are 14 residues in the CDR3. The CDR3, as DNA: TGTGCCAGCAGTCCAACGGGACAGGCCTATGGCTACACCTTC. It codes for CASSPTGQAYGYTF.

The V and J genes are TRBV19 and TRBJ1-5, with unresolved D. Germline CDR1 LNHDA, CDR2 SQIVND (reference sequence). This CDR3 has 15 amino acids. Trimming stripped 7 bases from V and 1 base from J, with 14 bases between. The CDR3 DNA reads as TGTGCCAGTATCGGTTCGGGGTTAAGCAATCAGCCCCAGCATTTT. Protein product: CASIGSGLSNQPQHF.

The J gene is TRBJ1-6, the V gene TRBV9; 8 bases agree with TRBD1. Germline loops: CDR1 SGDLS, CDR2 YYNGEE. The CDR3 runs 14 residues. With V trimmed by 5 bases and J by 9 bases, 7 bases remained unmatched. CDR3 sequence: CASSRQGQGSPLHF. The CDR3 DNA is TGTGCCAGCAGTCGACAGGGGCAGGGTTCACCCCTCCACTTT. Full variable domain (remainder filled in from reference TRBV9 and TRBJ1-6): DSGVTQTPKHLITATGQRVTLRCSPRSGDLSVYWYQQSLDQGLQFLIQYYNGEERAKGNILERFSAQQFPDLHSELNLSSLELGDSALYFCASSRQGQGSPLHFGNGTRLTVT.

V and J are TRBV6-6 and TRBJ1-2, with 7 positions matching TRBD1. The CDR3 length is 14 residues. With V trimmed by 1 base and J by 6 bases, 5 bases remained unmatched. CDR1 is MNHNY and CDR2 is SVGAGI in the germline V gene (reference sequence). In DNA, the CDR3 is TGTGCCAGCAGTTACTATTACGGACAGGATGGCTACACCTTC. This gives the protein CASSYYYGQDGYTF.

The chain joins TRBV11-2 to TRBJ2-1; 14 bases line up with TRBD2. This CDR3 has 19 amino acids. The germline CDR1 and CDR2 sequences are SGHAT and FQNNGV. Losses at the gene ends were 1 base for V and 4 bases for J; bases not matched to a gene: 9. CDR3 in DNA: TGTGCCAGCAGCTTAGGGGCGGGGACTAGCGGGGGCTTATACAATGAGCAGTTCTTC. This sequence encodes CASSLGAGTSGGLYNEQFF.

The chain uses TRBV4-1 and TRBJ2-1; 11 positions match TRBD2. This CDR3 contains 15 residues. CDR1 MGHRA and CDR2 YSYEKL come from the germline V gene. The junction had 6 bases not matched to a gene; V was cut back by 4 bases and J by 7 bases. This chain's CDR3 is CASSRRLAGNNEQFF. The CDR3 DNA follows: TGCGCCAGCAGCCGCCGACTAGCGGGGAATAATGAGCAGTTCTTC.

The chain recombines TRBV3-1 (or the pseudogene TRBV3-2) with TRBJ2-7; D gene ambiguous. Germline V gives CDR1 LGHDT, CDR2 YNNKEL (reference sequence). V was shortened by 1 base and J by 9 bases, with 7 bases between the two germline ends. The CDR3 runs to 11 residues. CDR3 residues: CASSQGLRQYF. CDR3 nucleotides: TGTGCCAGCAGCCAAGGTCTGCGGCAGTACTTC.

This chain links TRBV2 with TRBJ1-6; TRBD1 agrees at 8 bases. V lost 7 bases and J lost 6; bases outside the gene matches: 5. The length of the CDR3 is 14 residues. CDR1 and CDR2 (germline): SNHLY, FYNNEI. The CDR3 DNA reads as TGTGCCAGCAATACGGGACAGGTTAATTCACCCCTCCACTTT. Residues: CASNTGQVNSPLHF. The complete variable domain, with remaining parts taken from reference TRBV2 and TRBJ1-6, reads EPEVTQTPSHQVTQMGQEVILRCVPISNHLYFYWYRQILGQKVEFLVSFYNNEISEKSEIFDDQFSVERPDGSNFTLKIRSTKLEDSAMYFCASNTGQVNSPLHFGNGTRLTVT.

The chain carries TRBV5-1 and TRBJ2-7; 8 nucleotides align to TRBD2. The V and J ends lost 4 bases and 0 bases, in that order; junction bases with no gene match: 6. The germline V gene has CDR1 SGHRS and CDR2 YFSETQ. The CDR3 is 15 amino acids. The CDR3 reads CASSPGSGSSYEQYF. CDR3 DNA sequence: TGCGCCAGCAGCCCGGGGAGCGGGAGCTCCTACGAGCAGTACTTC.

V and J are TRBV29-1 and TRBJ1-1; D is unclear. Looked up from germline, CDR1 is SQVTM and CDR2 is ANQGSEA. The ends were cut back, 7 bases at V and 1 base at J, with 16 bases in the middle. The CDR3 covers 14 residues. This chain's CDR3 is CSAVPSGRNTEAFF. DNA for the CDR3: TGCAGCGCCGTCCCCAGCGGTAGGAACACTGAAGCTTTCTTT.

The chain employs TRBV4-1 and TRBJ2-3; TRBD2 matches 9 bases. This CDR3 is built from 15 residues. In germline, CDR1 is MGHRA, CDR2 YSYEKL. V was clipped by 8 bases and J by 4 bases; unmatched bases: 10. This CDR3 is CASARGGLAADTQYF. Here the CDR3 DNA reads TGCGCCAGCGCTAGGGGGGGACTAGCAGCAGATACGCAGTATTTT.

The gene calls are TRBV4-1 and TRBJ2-1; 7 bases fit TRBD2. Germline CDR1 and CDR2: MGHRA and YSYEKL. The ends lost 0 bases at V and 9 bases at J; junction bases unmatched: 8. This CDR3 spans 15 amino acids. The CDR3 region has the DNA TGCGCCAGCAGCCAAGAAGTGACTAGCATCAGTGAGCAGTTCTTC. Translating it yields CASSQEVTSISEQFF.

The chain carries TRBV4-1 and TRBJ2-7, with 7 bases aligning to TRBD1. The junction had 8 bases not matched to a gene; V was cut back by 0 bases and J by 0 bases. This CDR3 is 17 amino acids long. The germline CDR1 and CDR2 sequences are MGHRA and YSYEKL. Written as DNA, the CDR3 is TGCGCCAGCAGCCAAGAAGCCCGGGACAGTTTCTCCTACGAGCAGTACTTC. It specifies CASSQEARDSFSYEQYF.

This sequence joins TRBV7-2 and TRBJ2-1; the D gene is possibly TRBD2 (6 bases). The V and J ends lost 0 bases and 5 bases respectively, with 8 bases between them. Germline V gives CDR1 SGHTA, CDR2 FQGNSA. The CDR3 runs 14 residues. As DNA, the CDR3 is TGTGCCAGCAGCTTAGCCTGGACTAACAATGAGCAGTTCTTC. It translates to CASSLAWTNNEQFF.

This chain uses TRBV29-1 with TRBJ2-3, with 10 bases fitting TRBD1. This CDR3 spans 14 amino acids. Germline CDR1 and CDR2: SQVTM and ANQGSEA. The V gene end was trimmed by 7 bases and the J gene end by 2 bases; junction bases not matched to a gene: 6. In nucleotides, the CDR3 is TGCAGCGAAGCAGGGACAGGGGCCACAGATACGCAGTATTTT. Protein product: CSEAGTGATDTQYF.

The V gene is TRBV29-1, the J gene TRBJ2-4, with D perhaps assigned TRBD1 or TRBD2 (6 bases each). CDR3 length: 16 amino acids. Germline V gives CDR1 SQVTM, CDR2 ANQGSEA. Trimming took off 3 bases at V and 2 bases at J, with 17 bases between the two ends. In DNA, the CDR3 is TGCAGCGTTGAGAAGGGGGGCAGGCTAACCAAAAACATTCAGTACTTC. It specifies CSVEKGGRLTKNIQYF.

The V call is TRBV4-2, the J call TRBJ2-4; 8 bases line up with TRBD2. Losses at the gene ends were 4 bases for V and 0 bases for J; bases not matched to a gene: 14. CDR1 LGHNA and CDR2 YNFKEQ come from the germline V gene. The CDR3 is 19 amino acids. The CDR3 coding sequence is TGTGCCAGCAGCCCCCATTGGACTAGCAGAATACTAGCCAAAAACATTCAGTACTTC. Protein product: CASSPHWTSRILAKNIQYF.